This T cell receptor beta chain was captured in a study of T cell responses to AZD1222 COVID-19 vaccine. The study's findings and limits: At 160-218 and 743-854, vaccine-associated CD4 TCRs were dominant, and they spanned spike. A rise in Spike-specific TCR breadth and depth followed two AZD1222 doses. Every sample of the repertoires postdated the peak T cell response.

As regards this clone: Its antigen is currently unknown.

Generated by immunoSEQ multiplex PCR, the TCRdb table keeps only in-frame clones and is missing some. Of about 170,000 clones listed, about nine tenths are singletons. Germline-derived CDR1 and CDR2 are MDHEN and SYDVKM. The CDR3 consists of 19 residues. Trimming took off 5 bases at V and 2 bases at J, with 25 bases between the two ends. The source was peripheral blood, collected on day 0 of AZD1222 vaccination. This TCR came from an adult in good health. The rearrangement uses TRBV28 and TRBJ2-1; a weak D match, TRBD2 (6 bases). The CDR3 protein is CASSPKSGLANAPYNEQFF. CDR3 sequence (DNA): TGTGCCAGCAGTCCAAAATCGGGGCTAGCGAATGCCCCCTACAATGAGCAGTTCTTC.